There are many counts of the clone carrying this T cell receptor (beta chain). Original methodology: The authors estimated nucleated cell counts from reference gene primer amplification. Sequenced by immunoSEQ multiplex PCR; TCRdb stores in-frame clones only, minus some. The V and J calls and clone size come from that table; D and trimming were worked out from the DNA. Of over 35,000 clones in the sample, 81% were seen once. There are 13 residues in the CDR3. The V gene lost 9 bases and the J gene lost 7 bases, with 13 bases spanning the gap. Germline CDR1 reads MRHNA; CDR2 reads SNTAGT. These data come from a study of blood T cell repertoires in COVID-19.

The origin of this receptor is a man aged 40-55 years with active or convalescent COVID-19. Sequencing used peripheral blood. The chain recombines TRBV6-4 with TRBJ1-6; the D is unclear. The CDR3 protein is CASRHDYNSPLHF. In DNA, the CDR3 is TGTGCCAGTAGGCACGACTACAATTCACCCCTCCACTTT.